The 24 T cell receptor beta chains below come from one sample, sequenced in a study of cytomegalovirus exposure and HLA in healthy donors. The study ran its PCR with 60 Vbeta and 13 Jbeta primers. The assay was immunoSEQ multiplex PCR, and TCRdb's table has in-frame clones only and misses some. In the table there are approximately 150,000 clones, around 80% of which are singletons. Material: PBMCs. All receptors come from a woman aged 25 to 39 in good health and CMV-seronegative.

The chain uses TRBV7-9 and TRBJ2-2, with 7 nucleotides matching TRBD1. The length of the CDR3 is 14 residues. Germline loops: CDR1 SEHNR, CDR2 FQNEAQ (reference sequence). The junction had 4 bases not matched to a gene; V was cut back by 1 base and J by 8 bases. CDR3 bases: TGTGCCAGCAGCTTAGGACAGGGTCCTGGGGAGCTGTTTTTT. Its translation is CASSLGQGPGELFF.

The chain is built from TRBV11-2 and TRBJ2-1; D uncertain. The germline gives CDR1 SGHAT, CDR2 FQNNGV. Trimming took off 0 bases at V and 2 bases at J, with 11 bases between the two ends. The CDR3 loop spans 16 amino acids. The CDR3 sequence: CASSLDFPGTYNEQFF. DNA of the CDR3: TGTGCCAGCAGCTTAGATTTCCCAGGTACCTACAATGAGCAGTTCTTC.

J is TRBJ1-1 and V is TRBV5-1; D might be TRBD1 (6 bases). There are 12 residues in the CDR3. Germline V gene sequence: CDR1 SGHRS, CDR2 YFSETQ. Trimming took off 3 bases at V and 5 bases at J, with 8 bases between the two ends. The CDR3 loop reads CASSSRGTEAFF. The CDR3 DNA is TGCGCCAGCAGCTCAAGGGGGACTGAAGCTTTCTTT.

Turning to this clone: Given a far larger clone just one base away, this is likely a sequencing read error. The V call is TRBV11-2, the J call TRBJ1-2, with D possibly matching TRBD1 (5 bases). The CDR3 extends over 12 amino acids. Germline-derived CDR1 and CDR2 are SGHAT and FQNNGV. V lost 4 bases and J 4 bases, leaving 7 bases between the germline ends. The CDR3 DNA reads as TGTGCCAGCAGCTCGGGACTCTATGGCTACACCTTC. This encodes CASSSGLYGYTF.

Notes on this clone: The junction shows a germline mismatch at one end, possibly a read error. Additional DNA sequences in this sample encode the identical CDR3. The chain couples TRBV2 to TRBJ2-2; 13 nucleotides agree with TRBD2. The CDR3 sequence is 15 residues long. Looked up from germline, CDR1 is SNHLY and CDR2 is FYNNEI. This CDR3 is CASHRLAGGTGELFF. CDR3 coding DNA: TGTGCCAGCCACCGACTAGCGGGAGGCACCGGAGAGCTGTTTTTT.

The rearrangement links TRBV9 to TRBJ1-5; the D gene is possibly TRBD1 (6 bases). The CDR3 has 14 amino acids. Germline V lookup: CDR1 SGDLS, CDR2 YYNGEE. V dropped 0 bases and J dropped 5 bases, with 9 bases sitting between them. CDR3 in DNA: TGTGCCAGCAGCGTAGAGGGGACACATCAGCCCCAGCATTTT. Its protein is CASSVEGTHQPQHF.

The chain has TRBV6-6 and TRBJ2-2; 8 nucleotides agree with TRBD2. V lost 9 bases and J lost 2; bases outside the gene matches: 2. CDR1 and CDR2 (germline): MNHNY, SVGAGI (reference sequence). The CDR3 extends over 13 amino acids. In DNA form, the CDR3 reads TGTGCCAGTAGCGGGACCAACACCGGGGAGCTGTTTTTT. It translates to CASSGTNTGELFF.

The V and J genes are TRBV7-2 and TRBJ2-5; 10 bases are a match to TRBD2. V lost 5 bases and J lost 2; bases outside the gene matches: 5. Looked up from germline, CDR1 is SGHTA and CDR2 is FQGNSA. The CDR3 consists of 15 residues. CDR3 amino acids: CASSVGLAVQETQYF. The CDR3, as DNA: TGTGCCAGCAGCGTTGGACTAGCGGTTCAAGAGACCCAGTACTTC.

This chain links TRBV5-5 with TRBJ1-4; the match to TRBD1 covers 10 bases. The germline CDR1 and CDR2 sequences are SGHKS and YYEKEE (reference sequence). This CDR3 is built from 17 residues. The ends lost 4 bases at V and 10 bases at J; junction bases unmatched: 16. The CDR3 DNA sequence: TGTGCCAGCAGCCCCTTGGGGACAGGGGTTAATTCGGGAAAACTGTTTTTT. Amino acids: CASSPLGTGVNSGKLFF.

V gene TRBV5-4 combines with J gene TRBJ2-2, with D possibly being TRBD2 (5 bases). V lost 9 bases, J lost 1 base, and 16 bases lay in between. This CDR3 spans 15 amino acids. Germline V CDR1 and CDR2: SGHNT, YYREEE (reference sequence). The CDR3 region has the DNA TGTGCCACCCAGCTAAACGGGATGAACACCGGGGAGCTGTTTTTT. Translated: CATQLNGMNTGELFF. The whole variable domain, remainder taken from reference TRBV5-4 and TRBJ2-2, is ETGVTQSPTHLIKTRGQQVTLRCSSQSGHNTVSWYQQALGQGPQFIFQYYREEENGRGNFPPRFSGLQFPNYSSELNVNALELDDSALYLCATQLNGMNTGELFFGEGSRLTVL.

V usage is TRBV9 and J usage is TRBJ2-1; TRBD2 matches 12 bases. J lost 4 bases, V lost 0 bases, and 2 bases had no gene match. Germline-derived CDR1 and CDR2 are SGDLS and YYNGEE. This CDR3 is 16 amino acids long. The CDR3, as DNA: TGTGCCAGCAGCGTAGGTCTAGCGGGAGGGTACAATGAGCAGTTCTTC. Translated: CASSVGLAGGYNEQFF.

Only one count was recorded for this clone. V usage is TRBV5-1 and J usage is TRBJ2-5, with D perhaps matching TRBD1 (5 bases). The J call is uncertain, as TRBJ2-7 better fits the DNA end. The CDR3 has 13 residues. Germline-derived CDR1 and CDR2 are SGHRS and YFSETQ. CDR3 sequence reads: CASSLETEHEQYF. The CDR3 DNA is TGCGCCAGCAGCTTGGAGACAGAACACGAGCAGTACTTC.

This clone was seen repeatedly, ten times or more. CDR3 sequence (DNA): TGTGCCAGCAGCTATAACCGGGACAGGGGGCGAGCTAATGAAAAACTGTTTTTT. Amino acid sequence: CASSYNRDRGRANEKLFF. V gene TRBV5-4 combines with J gene TRBJ1-4; 12 bases match TRBD1. This CDR3 comprises 18 residues. Germline CDR1 and CDR2: SGHNT and YYREEE (reference sequence). Trimming at V came to 3 bases and at J to 3 bases, leaving 9 bases not matched to a gene.

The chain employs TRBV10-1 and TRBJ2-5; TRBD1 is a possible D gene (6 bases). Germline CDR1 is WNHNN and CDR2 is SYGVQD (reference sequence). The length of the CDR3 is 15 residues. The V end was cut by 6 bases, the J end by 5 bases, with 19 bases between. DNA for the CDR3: TGCGCCAGCAGCAACCTGGGACATCAGTCGGAGACCCAGTACTTC. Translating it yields CASSNLGHQSETQYF.

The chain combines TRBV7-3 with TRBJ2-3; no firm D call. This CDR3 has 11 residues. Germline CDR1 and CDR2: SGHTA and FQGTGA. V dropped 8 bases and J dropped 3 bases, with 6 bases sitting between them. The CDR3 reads CASGTTDTQYF. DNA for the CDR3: TGTGCCAGCGGCACAACAGATACGCAGTATTTT.

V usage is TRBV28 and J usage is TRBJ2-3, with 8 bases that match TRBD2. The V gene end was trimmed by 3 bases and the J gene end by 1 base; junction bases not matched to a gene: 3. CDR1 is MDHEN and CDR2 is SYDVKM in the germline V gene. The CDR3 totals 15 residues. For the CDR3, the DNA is TGTGCCAGCAGTTTGGCGGGAGGACGCACAGATACGCAGTATTTT. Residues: CASSLAGGRTDTQYF.

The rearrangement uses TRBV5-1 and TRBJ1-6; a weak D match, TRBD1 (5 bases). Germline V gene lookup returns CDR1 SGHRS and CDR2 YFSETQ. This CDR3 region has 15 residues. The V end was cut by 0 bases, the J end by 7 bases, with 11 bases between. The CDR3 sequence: CASSLDNPGNSPLHF. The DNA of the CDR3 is TGCGCCAGCAGCTTGGACAACCCAGGGAATTCACCCCTCCACTTT.

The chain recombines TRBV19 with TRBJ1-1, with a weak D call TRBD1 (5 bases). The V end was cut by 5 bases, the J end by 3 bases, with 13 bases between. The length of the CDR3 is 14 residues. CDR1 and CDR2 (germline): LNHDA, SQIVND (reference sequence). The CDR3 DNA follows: TGTGCCAGTAGTCTAAATGACAGAGACACTGAAGCTTTCTTT. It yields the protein CASSLNDRDTEAFF.

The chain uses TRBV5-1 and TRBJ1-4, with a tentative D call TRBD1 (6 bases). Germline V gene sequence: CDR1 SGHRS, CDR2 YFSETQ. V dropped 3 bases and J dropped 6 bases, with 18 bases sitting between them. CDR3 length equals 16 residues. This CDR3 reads CASSWNTGGADEKLFF. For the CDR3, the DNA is TGCGCCAGCAGCTGGAATACTGGGGGCGCCGATGAAAAACTGTTTTTT.

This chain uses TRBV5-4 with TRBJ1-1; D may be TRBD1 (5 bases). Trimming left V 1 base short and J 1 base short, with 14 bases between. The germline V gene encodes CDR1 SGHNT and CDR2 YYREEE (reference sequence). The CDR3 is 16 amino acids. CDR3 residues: CASSLYKTASNTEAFF. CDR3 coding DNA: TGTGCCAGCAGCTTGTACAAGACAGCCTCGAACACTGAAGCTTTCTTT.

CDR3: CASGTIRYEQYF. The CDR3 DNA reads TGTGCTAGTGGGACTATCCGCTACGAGCAGTACTTC. The chain carries TRBV12-5 and TRBJ2-7; weak D call: TRBD2 (5 bases). The CDR3 consists of 12 residues. Trimming took off 6 bases at V and 3 bases at J, with 9 bases between the two ends. Per the germline V gene, CDR1 is LGHNT and CDR2 is FRNRAP.

In DNA form, the CDR3 reads TGTGCCAGCAGTTACGGGACTAGGCTAGCCAAAAACATTCAGTACTTC. Translated, it gives CASSYGTRLAKNIQYF. This chain joins TRBV6-5 and TRBJ2-4; 8 positions agree with TRBD2. This CDR3 spans 16 amino acids. The V gene's germline CDR1 is MNHEY and CDR2 SVGAGI. V trimming: 2 bases; J trimming: 0 bases; junction bases outside the gene matches: 3.

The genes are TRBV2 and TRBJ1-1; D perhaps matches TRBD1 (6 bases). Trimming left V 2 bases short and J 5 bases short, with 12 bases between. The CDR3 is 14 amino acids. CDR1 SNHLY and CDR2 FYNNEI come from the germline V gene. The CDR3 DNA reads TGTGCCAGCAGTGAATATAACAGGGAGACTGAAGCTTTCTTT. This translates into CASSEYNRETEAFF.

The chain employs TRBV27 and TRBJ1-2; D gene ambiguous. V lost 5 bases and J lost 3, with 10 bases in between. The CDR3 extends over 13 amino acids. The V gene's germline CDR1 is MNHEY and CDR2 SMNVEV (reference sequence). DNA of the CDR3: TGTGCCAGCAGTCCCGGGGTGGACTATGGCTACACCTTC. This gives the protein CASSPGVDYGYTF.